Included here is one T cell receptor beta chain sequence, with context. This clonotype was picked up a small number of times. Its cognate antigen has yet to be identified. Base qualities were left out, and no much larger clone turns up one base away. The method behind the library was PCR. The sequencer was an Illumina HiSeq 2500. Molecular barcoding was employed in the preparation of TCR libraries, with unique molecular identifiers being used to normalize TCRbeta repertoire quantification. TCRdb trimmed public reads at Q25 via fastp, called clones via MiXCR and kept in-frame beta chains. All rows with the same CDR3 protein become a single entry with the most common DNA and genes. For this sample the table gives around 110,000 distinct CDR3 sequences, of which 9% to 12% were detected only once. The ten largest account for 34% of the sample. The CDR3 starts with the cysteine, ends with the phenylalanine, and has 14 residues. The DNA shown is the 42-base CDR3, in frame from base 1. The germline V gene (reference sequence) gives CDR1 as DFQATT and CDR2 as SNEGSKA. V and J are truncated by 6 bases and 4 bases respectively, leaving an intervening sequence of 18 bases.

The intended sense of this specimen's treatment or condition label: allogeneic hematopoietic cell transplantation with graft depleted of TCRalphabeta T cells and CD19 B cells. Transplant recipients were children who received TCRalphabeta/CD19-depleted allogeneic hematopoietic cell grafts. The sample comes from a study of T-cell reconstitution after alpha-beta-depleted transplantation in children (dated by TCRdb to about 2016). A note on the overall study: T-cell immune reconstitution after TCRalphabeta/CD19-depleted allogeneic hematopoietic cell transplantation in children was quantitatively tracked in the study by means of TCR repertoire profiling. What the work shows at the level of the full study, not this receptor alone: In some patients, the high TCRbeta diversity seen at day 60 was put down to recipient T cells and intrathymic progenitors that had survived conditioning. About two months after transplant, the apparently early recovery of alphabetaT-cell counts reportedly depended on just several hundred clones that had expanded rapidly and came from non-depleted graft cells. Hyperexpanded clone frequencies declined over subsequent months; after one year, T-cell counts and TCRbeta diversity were mostly attributed to newly produced T cells.

The TCR was taken from a boy aged 2 to 9 with acute lymphoblastic leukemia, due to receive a stem cell transplant. The rearranged segments are TRBV20-1 and TRBJ1-1; tentative D gene TRBD1, with 6 bases matching. The sample was PBMCs, taken before TCRalphabeta/CD19-depleted stem cell transplant. Read as DNA, the sequence is TGCAGTGCCACCCCAGGGGAGGTAGGCACTGAAGCTTTCTTT. It specifies CSATPGEVGTEAFF.